The clone carrying this TCR beta chain was detected only a few times. The target antigen is unknown. V shed 2 bases and J shed 1 base, with 4 bases lying between them. The CDR3 spans 13 residues. Germline V gene lookup returns CDR1 SGHNT and CDR2 YENEEA. The sample is drawn from a study of cytomegalovirus exposure and HLA in healthy donors. Study-wide points: Within an earlier analysis, most TCR beta V segments proved productive either about 87% or about 30% of the time.

PCR amplification relied on 60 Vbeta primers (plus 13 Jbeta primers). The table came from immunoSEQ multiplex PCR; TCRdb's copy has only in-frame clones and leaves some out. The sample shows approximately 150,000 clones, roughly 80% of them seen only once. The sequenced sample consisted of PBMCs. V and J are TRBV11-3 and TRBJ2-3; no clear D gene. The receptor's source is a man between 35 and 55 years old in good health and CMV-seronegative. The chain's CDR3 is CASSLPGTDTQYF. CDR3 coding DNA: TGTGCCAGCAGCTTACCAGGCACAGATACGCAGTATTTT.